This T cell receptor (beta chain) was captured by sequencing in a study of cytomegalovirus exposure and HLA in healthy donors (dated by TCRdb to 2016 to 2017). Study-wide context: According to an earlier analysis of around 600 of the donors, roughly 180 million T cells yielded over 100 million unique TCR beta sequences and about 300 Gb of sequence data. Along with the roughly 670-subject first cohort, a separate validation cohort of approximately 110 different subjects was used. A later analysis re-examined previously published TCR beta repertoires from roughly 720 donors and added high-resolution HLA genotyping to investigate patterns of TCR occurrence. In a later genetic analysis, genome-wide SNP genotypes for about three fifths of the roughly 670 donors were used, and that subset was treated as a discovery cohort. The study was designed to test whether signatures of past pathogen exposure could be identified by cataloging public T cell receptors. The study profiled the T cell repertoires of hundreds of subjects by immunosequencing and related them to cytomegalovirus serostatus. Every discovery cohort repertoire had been produced on one sequencing platform. On average, 235,054 unique TCR beta nucleotide sequences were sequenced per donor among a few hundred genotyped donors of the cohort, with roughly 19% of those sequences being non-productive. Rather than using new phenotypic data, the later analysis identified candidate immune exposures from TCR beta sequences and from how often those sequences occurred across donors. Typing coverage differed by locus: A, B, C, DRB1 and DQB1 were typed in roughly 629-640 donors, DQA1 in about 560, DPA1 in approximately 610, and DPB1 in 400 to 480. An early release that covered around 590 HLA-typed donors contained approximately 300 gigabases of sequencing data and 80 million or so unique TCR sequences. In an earlier analysis of 587 of the donors, high-throughput TCR beta sequencing was used to judge whether each TCR beta V gene segment behaved as functional or pseudogenic. To predict cytomegalovirus infection status, the study brought together high-throughput TCR immunosequencing, statistical association of individual TCRs with disease status, and machine learning. Of the roughly 400 genotyped donors, 81% fell in the genetic ancestry cluster associated with self-reported Caucasian donors. Four to six DR-DQ haplotypes were handled as single units for association and clustering, since linkage in the cohort was strong. Class I and class II HLA loci were covered by the typing at four-digit resolution. Alongside the repertoire data, information on donor age, sex, ethnicity and CMV serostatus was compiled. Broad study findings and their caveats: In an earlier analysis of under 600 of the donors, most TCR beta V segments were observed in productive rearrangements about 87% or about 30% of the time, broadly matching IMGT annotations. A further reported finding was that TCR beta sequences accurately predicted the HLA-A and HLA-B alleles for most subjects in the first cohort. In a later analysis, the rate of TCR association differed among HLA loci, with DRB1 alleles having the most associated TCRs and HLA-C alleles having the fewest. Only TCR beta chains were sequenced in this cohort, and the absence of alpha or paired-chain data limited detectable features. Most TCR sequences were seen in very few donors, while some public TCRs were found in many individuals. A later genetic analysis reported fewer N-insertions in productive TCRs among donors in an Asian-associated ancestry cluster than the roughly 700-donor mean. Assigning TCR associations to individual alleles was difficult when HLA alleles, especially DR and DQ, strongly co-occurred. Most CMV-associated TCR beta chains appeared to be HLA-restricted in a later analysis, and the HLA associations seemed to be driven largely by CMV exposure. The earlier analysis of approximately 590 of the donors excluded over 15 rarely observed V segments, including chromosome 9 orphons, because counts were too low. The classifier was reported to diagnose cytomegalovirus status with high specificity and sensitivity in both the original and validation cohorts. An association between a missense DCLRE1C variant and V-gene and J-gene trimming of TCR beta chains was found in a later genetic analysis and replicated in an independent cohort. A cluster of highly shared sequence variants was judged likely to represent a technical artifact of the sequencing pipeline. A later analysis associated about 17,000 TCR beta sequences with specific HLA alleles at a false discovery rate of 0.05. In a later analysis, HLA-associated TCR beta chains showed more clonal expansion and lower generation probabilities than non-associated chains that were equally common. Some IMGT-functional V segments, including TRBV6-2 and TRBV6-3, could not be told apart with the 87-base-pair reads, so those segments were excluded. In vitro tests confirmed that a few of the cytomegalovirus-associated TCR beta chains recognize cytomegalovirus antigens. A later analysis reported that several top co-occurrence clusters appeared linked to parvovirus B19, influenza, CMV and Epstein-Barr virus. Immune exposure information for the cohort was limited to CMV serostatus. The study listed 164 TCR beta chains as associated with cytomegalovirus. HLA typing was unavailable for some donors at each locus, so association tests used only the typed subset. The presence/absence analyses assumed that sequencing depth was roughly uniform across donors, and that assumption may not be true. Linkage disequilibrium might explain the correlated functional status among segregating V segments, but an unknown experimental factor could not be excluded. According to the authors, the approach could potentially be generalized to other disease states and immunological phenotypes.

Counted from cysteine to phenylalanine, this CDR3 has 15 amino acids. This entry keeps only the CDR3 DNA: 45 bases, framed from base 1. Looking up the germline V gene yields CDR1 KGHSH and CDR2 LQKENI. Germline trimming: 4 bases from V, 5 bases from J; junction bases outside gene matches: 5. As concerns this clone: Its antigen specificity is not known. No base quality values were provided; no much bigger clone lies one nucleotide off.

The cohort comprised some 680 healthy bone marrow donors. Cohort members were all nominally healthy when sampled, although unrecorded immune exposures were likely present. The donor tested CMV seropositive and was one of the 289 seropositive cohort members. A peripheral blood sample was provided by each donor, and peripheral blood mononuclear cells were used for TCR beta sequencing. The Qiagen DNeasy Blood Extraction Kit was used to extract genomic DNA from the blood cell samples. Receptor amplification or capture employed the immunoSEQ multiplex PCR assay. For the multiplex PCR, a mixture combining 60 forward primers for TCR Vbeta segments and 13 reverse primers for TCR Jbeta segments was used. Amplification of the CDR3 region of rearranged TCR beta genes was performed with a multiplex PCR assay on genomic DNA. Amplified TCR beta libraries were sequenced as 87-base-pair reads on the Illumina HiSeq System. The study's own analysis went as follows. A later analysis tallied roughly 76 million unique TCR beta chains across the 600 to 700 repertoires, and some 10 million of those chains were shared by two or more donors. A nearest-neighbor algorithm error-corrected the raw reads and collapsed the reads into unique sequences, merging closely related sequences to remove PCR and sequencing errors. V, D and J gene segments were assigned by aligning CDR3 sequences to IMGT reference sequences. For a sequence to be retained, at least a six-nucleotide match to both a V gene segment and a J gene segment was required. Rearrangements were called productive when the CDR3 lacked stop codons and stayed in frame with V and J; all others were non-productive. Following IMGT convention, CDR3 was defined as the stretch from the second conserved V-encoded cysteine to the conserved J-encoded phenylalanine. The earlier analysis of about 590 of the donors excluded sequences that lacked an unambiguous match to a single V gene segment. In an earlier analysis of roughly 500 of the donors, V segments were called functional above 56.7% productive rearrangements and were called segregating when the between-donor standard deviation exceeded 5%. A statistical classification framework was developed to diagnose cytomegalovirus status using the catalog of TCR beta chain sequences. V and J gene assignment, in a later analysis, came from comparing TCR nucleotide sequences with IMGT/GENE-DB human TR gene sequences. In a later analysis, CDR3 sequences and most-parsimonious VDJ recombination scenarios were assigned using the TCRdist pipeline. In a later analysis, each TCR beta chain was defined by its CDR3 amino acid sequence together with its V-gene family, and reads lacking a unique V-gene family were excluded. A later analysis removed over 500 highly shared, low-generation-probability nucleotide sequences to deal with suspected cross-contamination and a sequencing artifact. In a later analysis, a clonal expansion index for each public chain was calculated from normalized within-repertoire ranks of inferred template counts. In a later analysis, generation probabilities were computed using a VDJ recombination model fitted to out-of-frame rearrangements, and the results were checked against IGoR. Hypergeometric tests were used in a later analysis to score TCR-TCR, TCR-HLA and TCR-CMV co-occurrence, with a repertoire-size bias correction applied to the TCR pairs. To estimate false discovery rates, a later analysis permuted the HLA or CMV assignments 20 times. A later analysis grouped co-occurring TCRs with DBSCAN, adding TCRdist sequence similarity when clustering within HLA-allele-positive subsets. Repertoires with fewer than 30,000 or more than 120,000 public chains, plus five repertoires with anomalous nucleotide sharing, were excluded from co-occurrence clustering. TCRdb holds this immuneACCESS table with in-frame rearrangements only. Some clones are missing; in checked studies, unresolved V genes explain under half, and the rest has no known cause. The V and J calls and clone size are taken from that table; D and trimming were inferred from the DNA. The sample yields 95,000 to 150,000 clones; approximately 78% were counted once. The ten largest clones add up to roughly 11% of the sample.

Recombination connected TRBV18 to TRBJ2-1, with 10 bases in between that match TRBD1. Sequences were obtained from PBMCs. The sequence came from a man aged 30 to 45 in good health and CMV-seropositive. The CDR3 here reads CASSRDRGLNNEQFF. At the DNA level, the sequence is TGTGCCAGCTCACGTGACAGGGGGCTTAACAATGAGCAGTTCTTC.